These 30 T cell receptor beta chains were sequenced from one sample in a study of cytomegalovirus exposure and HLA in healthy donors. Vbeta (60) and Jbeta (13) primers were used in the PCR. Sequenced by immunoSEQ multiplex PCR; TCRdb stores in-frame clones only, minus some. The table shows approximately 120,000 clones, with about 80% occurring only once. The specimen was PBMCs. The receptors shown here come from a man younger than 40 in good health and CMV-seropositive.

This chain uses TRBV19 with TRBJ1-2; no clear D gene. Looked up from germline, CDR1 is LNHDA and CDR2 is SQIVND (reference sequence). Trimming shortened V by 3 bases and J by 4 bases, and 12 bases separated the two germline ends. The CDR3 extends over 14 amino acids. CDR3 nucleotide sequence: TGTGCCAGTAGTATCGACATACCAAGCTATGGCTACACCTTC. Its protein product is CASSIDIPSYGYTF. The full variable domain, rest sourced from reference TRBV19 and TRBJ1-2, is DGGITQSPKYLFRKEGQNVTLSCEQNLNHDAMYWYRQDPGQGLRLIYYSQIVNDFQKGDIAEGYSVSREKKESFPLTVTSAQKNPTAFYLCASSIDIPSYGYTFGSGTRLTVV.

This clone occurred once. The chain couples TRBV7-6 to TRBJ2-7; 12 nucleotides line up with TRBD1. The CDR3 consists of 16 residues. V gave up 1 base and J gave up 6 bases; unmatched junction bases: 7. The germline CDR1 and CDR2 sequences are SGHVS and FNYEAQ. The CDR3 loop reads CASSLEGTGGFLEQYF. The CDR3 bases are TGTGCCAGCAGCTTAGAAGGGACAGGGGGCTTTCTCGAGCAGTACTTC.

This chain uses TRBV10-2 with TRBJ1-2; 7 bases match TRBD1. Trimming at V came to 5 bases and at J to 6 bases, leaving 6 bases not matched to a gene. The V gene's germline CDR1 is WSHSY and CDR2 SAAADI. The CDR3 extends over 13 amino acids. CDR3 sequence: CASSPPRGDGYTF. CDR3 coding DNA: TGCGCCAGCAGTCCCCCCAGGGGGGATGGCTACACCTTC.

The chain couples TRBV15 to TRBJ1-5; TRBD1 is a possible D gene (5 bases). Trimming cost V 2 bases and J 4 bases, with 15 bases left between them. This CDR3 spans 16 amino acids. CDR1 is LNHNV, CDR2 YYDKDF, per germline (reference sequence). The CDR3 DNA reads as TGTGCCACCAGCAGAACCCTCGGGGGGGGGAATCAGCCCCAGCATTTT. Protein: CATSRTLGGGNQPQHF.

This chain connects TRBV5-5 to TRBJ1-1; D unresolved. CDR3 length: 12 amino acids. With 1 base removed from V and 8 bases from J, the gap between germline ends came to 9 bases. In germline, CDR1 is SGHKS, CDR2 YYEKEE (reference sequence). CDR3 amino acids: CASSLTGTEAFF. CDR3 nucleotides: TGTGCCAGCAGCTTGACGGGAACAGAAGCTTTCTTT.

This rearrangement joins TRBV11-3 to TRBJ2-3, with 9 bases identical to TRBD2. Germline-derived CDR1 and CDR2 are SGHNT and YENEEA. V lost 5 bases to trimming and J lost 3 bases; unmatched junction nucleotides: 12. The CDR3 runs 17 residues. This CDR3 is CASSPNTAGGPTDTQYF. The CDR3 DNA sequence: TGTGCCAGCAGCCCTAATACGGCGGGGGGGCCAACAGATACGCAGTATTTT.

This clone was found a few times. The genes are TRBV15 and TRBJ2-1; TRBD2 aligns across 7 bases. The CDR3 sequence is 16 residues long. The V gene's germline CDR1 is LNHNV and CDR2 YYDKDF (reference sequence). The V segment lost 0 bases and the J segment 2 bases; nucleotides outside the gene matches: 4. The CDR3 here is CATSREASGAYNEQFF. CDR3 sequence (DNA): TGTGCCACCAGCAGAGAGGCGAGCGGGGCCTACAATGAGCAGTTCTTC.

The chain joins TRBV2 to TRBJ2-1; perhaps TRBD2 as D (6 bases). Germline CDR1 is SNHLY and CDR2 is FYNNEI. V lost 7 bases and J lost 6, with 13 bases in between. The CDR3 has 13 residues. The CDR3 loop reads CASIDWGVNEQFF. The CDR3, as DNA: TGTGCCAGCATCGACTGGGGGGTCAATGAGCAGTTCTTC.

V is TRBV5-1 and J is TRBJ2-2; TRBD1 aligns across 7 bases. Trimming cost V 0 bases and J 7 bases; bases outside gene matches: 6. Germline V CDR1 and CDR2: SGHRS, YFSETQ. The CDR3 sequence is 15 residues long. The CDR3, as DNA: TGCGCCAGCAGCTTGGGACAGGGTTTTGGCGGGGAGCTGTTTTTT. Translated, it gives CASSLGQGFGGELFF.

The rearrangement uses TRBV9 and TRBJ2-7, with TRBD1 matching 7 bases. V gave up 3 bases and J gave up 1 base; unmatched junction bases: 7. Germline V gene sequence: CDR1 SGDLS, CDR2 YYNGEE. The CDR3 sequence is 15 residues long. This chain's CDR3 is CASSATGSGSYEQYF. CDR3 bases: TGTGCCAGCAGCGCGACAGGGTCGGGGTCCTACGAGCAGTACTTC.

The table lists this clone with a few counts. The chain uses TRBV29-1 and TRBJ1-2; D may be TRBD1 (5 bases). V was trimmed by 3 bases and J by 9 bases, leaving 14 bases between them. Germline CDR1 is SQVTM and CDR2 is ANQGSEA. This CDR3 spans 12 amino acids. CDR3 protein: CSVESGTKSYTF. In DNA, the CDR3 is TGCAGCGTTGAGAGTGGGACTAAGAGCTACACCTTC.

This rearrangement joins TRBV7-2 to TRBJ2-5; TRBD1 aligns across 8 bases. Unmatched junction bases numbered 5, after V lost 5 bases and J lost 3 bases. Germline V lookup: CDR1 SGHTA, CDR2 FQGNSA. The CDR3 length is 14 residues. The CDR3 DNA reads TGTGCCAGCAGCCAGAGACAGGGGAAAGAGACCCAGTACTTC. It encodes CASSQRQGKETQYF.

The V call is TRBV6-5, the J call TRBJ1-4; D might be TRBD1 (5 bases). V was trimmed by 3 bases and J by 8 bases, leaving 16 bases between them. The CDR3 is 15 residues long. Germline lookup yields CDR1 MNHEY and CDR2 SVGAGI. CDR3 sequence: CASSYVSPPGEKLFF. CDR3 bases: TGTGCCAGCAGTTATGTTTCGCCCCCAGGGGAAAAACTGTTTTTT.

The chain has TRBV6-1 and TRBJ2-7; perhaps TRBD1 as D (5 bases). V gave up 4 bases and J gave up 9 bases, with 13 bases separating them. Germline CDR1 is MNHNS and CDR2 is SASEGT. This CDR3 comprises 12 residues. In DNA, the CDR3 is TGTGCCAGCAGTGGGGATGGTCAGGGGCAGTACTTC. This translates into CASSGDGQGQYF.

The chain joins TRBV6-4 to TRBJ2-2; weak D call: TRBD1 (5 bases). The germline V gene encodes CDR1 MRHNA and CDR2 SNTAGT. The CDR3 length is 15 residues. Trimming removed 3 bases from V and 0 bases from J, with 8 bases in between. Here the CDR3 reads CASSESGTNTGELFF. The CDR3 region has the DNA TGTGCCAGCAGTGAATCAGGGACGAACACCGGGGAGCTGTTTTTT.

On this clone itself: This CDR3 is also generated by other DNA sequences in the sample. The chain has TRBV27 and TRBJ2-2; D may be TRBD1 (5 bases). V lost 3 bases and J 0 bases, leaving 11 bases between the germline ends. Germline CDR1 reads MNHEY; CDR2 reads SMNVEV (reference sequence). The CDR3 covers 16 residues. CDR3 sequence: CASSFSGASNTGELFF. The CDR3 DNA is TGTGCCAGCAGTTTTAGTGGGGCCTCGAACACCGGGGAGCTGTTTTTT.

The gene calls are TRBV2 and TRBJ1-2; 7 positions match TRBD1. CDR1 and CDR2 from the germline V gene are SNHLY and FYNNEI. The CDR3 loop spans 15 amino acids. J was trimmed by 3 bases and V by 4 bases; bases with no gene match: 8. The CDR3 region is CASSAQTGIDYGYTF. The CDR3 bases are TGTGCCAGCAGTGCCCAGACAGGGATCGACTATGGCTACACCTTC.

This chain connects TRBV5-1 to TRBJ2-1, with a weak D call TRBD2 (6 bases). V was cut by 4 bases and J by 4 bases, with 9 bases left in between. Per the germline V gene, CDR1 is SGHRS and CDR2 is YFSETQ. The CDR3 covers 13 residues. The CDR3 is CASSGGLYNEQFF. In nucleotides, the CDR3 is TGCGCCAGCAGCGGGGGACTTTACAATGAGCAGTTCTTC.

J is TRBJ2-7 and V is TRBV28; possibly TRBD1 for D (6 bases). Per the germline V gene, CDR1 is MDHEN and CDR2 is SYDVKM. Between the trimmed V and J ends, which lost 6 bases and 7 bases, there was a span of 22 bases. The CDR3 runs 15 residues. DNA of the CDR3: TGTGCCAGCAGGCCTCAGGGGCACTTATTGCTTGAGCAGTACTTC. Translating it yields CASRPQGHLLLEQYF.

The chain has TRBV30 and TRBJ2-5; 7 bases are shared with TRBD2. The CDR3 has 15 residues. Trimming at V came to 3 bases and at J to 4 bases, leaving 11 bases not matched to a gene. CDR1 and CDR2 from the germline V gene are GTSNPN and SVGIG (reference sequence). The CDR3 sequence: CAWSPKGLPRETQYF. Here the CDR3 DNA reads TGTGCCTGGAGCCCCAAGGGACTACCTCGAGAGACCCAGTACTTC.

The genes are TRBV18 and TRBJ2-7; 12 positions agree with TRBD1. CDR3 length: 15 amino acids. CDR1 and CDR2 (germline): KGHSH, LQKENI. The V gene end was trimmed by 6 bases and the J gene end by 5 bases; junction bases not matched to a gene: 8. This chain's CDR3 is CASSPLGQGANEQYF. The CDR3 DNA reads TGTGCCAGCTCCCCCCTGGGACAGGGGGCGAACGAGCAGTACTTC.

The rearrangement joins TRBV6-5 to TRBJ1-1; D is unresolved. Between the trimmed V and J ends, which lost 2 bases and 6 bases, there was a span of 13 bases. The CDR3 contains 14 residues. CDR1 and CDR2 (germline): MNHEY, SVGAGI. The CDR3 sequence: CASSYDERLPEAFF. CDR3 bases: TGTGCCAGCAGTTACGACGAGCGATTGCCTGAAGCTTTCTTT.

The V and J genes are TRBV5-1 and TRBJ2-7; a weak D match, TRBD1 (6 bases). V was clipped by 5 bases and J by 7 bases, with 13 bases between them. The CDR3 loop spans 12 amino acids. The germline V gene has CDR1 SGHRS and CDR2 YFSETQ. CDR3 sequence: CASRGTGSEQYF. As DNA, the CDR3 is TGCGCCAGCAGGGGTACAGGGAGTGAGCAGTACTTC.

J is TRBJ2-3 and V is TRBV2; D uncertain. Looked up from germline, CDR1 is SNHLY and CDR2 is FYNNEI. The CDR3 spans 15 residues. V was trimmed by 6 bases and J by 0 bases, leaving 13 bases between them. The CDR3 loop reads CASRVDTSSTDTQYF. Written as DNA, the CDR3 is TGTGCCAGCAGGGTAGATACTTCCAGCACAGATACGCAGTATTTT.

CDR3 DNA sequence: TGTGCCAGCAGCAACCTCGGGACAGGGAACACTGAAGCTTTCTTT. It specifies CASSNLGTGNTEAFF. The chain combines TRBV11-1 with TRBJ1-1, with 8 bases that match TRBD1. In germline, CDR1 is SGHAT, CDR2 FQDESV (reference sequence). V dropped 5 bases and J dropped 1; count of bases not matched to a gene: 6. This CDR3 has 15 amino acids.

The chain combines TRBV6-6 with TRBJ1-2; possible D gene TRBD1, 6 bases. Trimming took 7 bases from V and 2 from J, leaving 14 bases between them. CDR3 length: 14 residues. Germline V gene sequence: CDR1 MNHNY, CDR2 SVGAGI (reference sequence). Written as DNA, the CDR3 is TGTGCCAGCAAGCTCACCGGGACAAACTATGGCTACACCTTC. Protein product: CASKLTGTNYGYTF.

Only a few counts were recorded for this clone. This chain uses TRBV6-6 with TRBJ1-6; D gene uncertain. V shed 3 bases and J shed 8 bases, with 5 bases lying between them. Germline V gene sequence: CDR1 MNHNY, CDR2 SVGAGI (reference sequence). The length of the CDR3 is 12 residues. The CDR3 DNA is TGTGCCAGCAGTTATCAGTATTCACCCCTCCACTTT. Amino acid sequence: CASSYQYSPLHF.

This clone showed up just a few times. The CDR3 loop is CASSDGGNQPQHF. The DNA of the CDR3 is TGTGCCAGCAGTGACGGGGGGAATCAGCCCCAGCATTTT. The rearrangement joins TRBV6-1 to TRBJ1-5; tentatively, D is TRBD1 (5 bases). V was shortened by 3 bases and J by 4 bases, with 7 bases between the two germline ends. The CDR3 is 13 residues long. Germline CDR1 MNHNS, CDR2 SASEGT.

The chain has TRBV4-1 and TRBJ1-5; D ambiguous. Germline CDR1 reads MGHRA; CDR2 reads YSYEKL. CDR3 length: 15 residues. V lost 2 bases and J lost 4, with 12 bases in between. In nucleotides, the CDR3 is TGCGCCAGCAGCCAATCCCCAGGCTTTAATCAGCCCCAGCATTTT. Amino acids: CASSQSPGFNQPQHF.

The chain joins TRBV6-5 to TRBJ1-6, with a possible D match to TRBD1 (5 bases). The CDR3 is 15 residues long. V shed 5 bases and J shed 4 bases, with 12 bases lying between them. Germline V lookup: CDR1 MNHEY, CDR2 SVGAGI. Here the CDR3 DNA reads TGTGCCAGCAGTGCCTGGAGACAGTATAATTCACCCCTCCACTTT. The encoded protein is CASSAWRQYNSPLHF.